This TCR beta chain was profiled in a study of T-cell reconstitution after alpha-beta-depleted transplantation in children listed by TCRdb under 2016. Describing the broader study: T-cell immune reconstitution after TCRalphabeta/CD19-depleted allogeneic hematopoietic cell transplantation in children was quantitatively tracked in the study by means of TCR repertoire profiling. What the study reported, not specific to this receptor: The apparently early recovery of alphabetaT-cell counts about two months after transplant reportedly depended on only several hundred rapidly expanded clones that came from non-depleted graft cells. In some patients, the high TCRbeta diversity seen at day 60 was put down to recipient T cells and intrathymic progenitors that had survived conditioning. The frequencies of hyperexpanded clones fell over the following months, and after one year, T-cell counts and TCRbeta diversity were mostly attributed to newly produced T cells.

In the paper's terms, the treatment or condition label means: allogeneic hematopoietic cell transplantation with graft depleted of TCRalphabeta T cells and CD19 B cells. The children who served as transplant recipients had been given grafts of TCRalphabeta/CD19-depleted allogeneic hematopoietic cells. To prepare the library, PCR was applied. TCRdb shows the sequencer as Illumina HiSeq 2500. TCR library preparation used molecular barcoding, with unique molecular identifiers applied to normalize quantification of the TCRbeta repertoire. Starting from the raw public reads, TCRdb applied fastp trimming at Q25, assembled clones with MiXCR and retained in-frame beta chains. Entries that share a CDR3 protein sequence are merged under the most common genes and DNA. Present in this sample are about 580,000 distinct CDR3 sequences, about a quarter of which were seen just once. Around a third of the sample comes from the top ten.

Turning to this clonotype: The target of this receptor is not known. The sample holds no much larger clone one base away, and base qualities are not on file.

According to the germline V gene (reference sequence), CDR1 reads DFQATT and CDR2 reads SNEGSKA. The CDR3 sequence holds 16 residues, the cysteine and phenylalanine included. The kept DNA is CDR3 alone, 48 bases in frame from the first base. V gives up 2 bases and J gives up 3 bases, and the segment between their germline ends measures 19 bases. The clonotype was recovered from a boy less than two years old with Wiskott-Aldrich syndrome, due to receive a stem cell transplant. The sample here was PBMCs, taken before TCRalphabeta/CD19-depleted stem cell transplant. The sequence links TRBV20-1 to TRBJ1-2, with the D gene too uncertain to name. Here is the DNA: TGCAGTGCTAGATTCTCCCCCTGGACGGTGGACTATGGCTACACCTTC. Translated, it gives CSARFSPWTVDYGYTF.